The 31 T cell receptor beta chains in this list originate from one sample, sequenced in a study of cytomegalovirus exposure and HLA in healthy donors. Vbeta (60) and Jbeta (13) primers were used in the PCR. The data were produced by immunoSEQ multiplex PCR, yet TCRdb's version contains in-frame clones alone and is incomplete. The listing records fewer than 150,000 clones. Sequenced sample: PBMCs. The receptors originated from a young man in good health and CMV-seronegative.

The V and J genes are TRBV9 and TRBJ2-7, with 7 bases matching TRBD2. The CDR3 has 15 residues. CDR1 is SGDLS, CDR2 YYNGEE, per germline. J lost 0 bases, V lost 4 bases, and 7 bases had no gene match. CDR3 loop: CASSPSERGSYEQYF. In nucleotides, the CDR3 is TGTGCCAGCAGCCCCAGCGAGCGGGGCTCCTACGAGCAGTACTTC. Supplemented by reference TRBV9 and TRBJ2-7, the full variable domain reads DSGVTQTPKHLITATGQRVTLRCSPRSGDLSVYWYQQSLDQGLQFLIQYYNGEERAKGNILERFSAQQFPDLHSELNLSSLELGDSALYFCASSPSERGSYEQYFGPGTRLTVT.

Turning to this clone: The germline gene is not matched at one end of the junction; a read error may be the cause. The gene calls are TRBV29-1 and TRBJ1-1; D gene ambiguous. The CDR3 is 10 residues long. The germline V gene has CDR1 SQVTM and CDR2 ANQGSEA. CDR3 amino acids: CSVQDGEAFF. The CDR3 region has the DNA TGCAGCGTTCAAGACGGGGAAGCTTTCTTT.

The chain is built from TRBV7-2 and TRBJ2-7; D might be TRBD2 (7 bases). Trimming cost V 6 bases and J 2 bases, with 14 bases left between them. This CDR3 contains 14 residues. Germline V gene sequence: CDR1 SGHTA, CDR2 FQGNSA. The CDR3 nucleotides are TGTGCCAGCAGGGGGGGGCTTAAGACCTACGAGCAGTACTTC. It yields the protein CASRGGLKTYEQYF.

This chain joins TRBV30 and TRBJ2-4, with D possibly matching TRBD2 (5 bases). The germline V gene has CDR1 GTSNPN and CDR2 SVGIG (reference sequence). The CDR3 has 12 residues. Trimming shortened V by 1 base and J by 12 bases, and 13 bases separated the two germline ends. The CDR3 nucleotides read TGTGCCTGGAGTGCTCTCGGACGGGATCAGTACTTC. This translates into CAWSALGRDQYF.

The J gene is TRBJ1-2, the V gene TRBV19, with 8 positions matching TRBD1. Germline V lookup: CDR1 LNHDA, CDR2 SQIVND (reference sequence). This CDR3 region has 15 residues. The trim removed 2 bases at V and 7 bases at J, leaving 9 bases unmatched. The CDR3 nucleotides read TGTGCCAGTAGTATACAGGCAGGGGGCATCTTTGGCTACACCTTC. Translated, it gives CASSIQAGGIFGYTF. Complete variable domain (other parts from reference TRBV19 and TRBJ1-2): DGGITQSPKYLFRKEGQNVTLSCEQNLNHDAMYWYRQDPGQGLRLIYYSQIVNDFQKGDIAEGYSVSREKKESFPLTVTSAQKNPTAFYLCASSIQAGGIFGYTFGSGTRLTVV.

The DNA of the CDR3 is TGTGCCAGCAGTATTATCCGGGACATGGGGACTGAAGCTTTCTTT. Its translation is CASSIIRDMGTEAFF. This chain uses TRBV9 with TRBJ1-1; TRBD1 is a possible D gene (6 bases). From germline, CDR1 is SGDLS and CDR2 YYNGEE. This CDR3 has 15 residues. V was pared by 5 bases and J by 5 bases, with 19 bases between.

The chain is built from TRBV30 and TRBJ1-3, with 10 bases fitting TRBD1. CDR3 length: 16 amino acids. V dropped 4 bases and J dropped 4; count of bases not matched to a gene: 10. Germline loops: CDR1 GTSNPN, CDR2 SVGIG (reference sequence). CDR3 protein: CAWTPRQGARGNTIYF. The DNA for the CDR3 is TGTGCCTGGACCCCTCGACAGGGGGCAAGAGGAAACACCATATATTTT. The full variable domain, completed using reference TRBV30 and TRBJ1-3, is SQTIHQWPATLVQPVGSPLSLECTVEGTSNPNLYWYRQAAGRGLQLLFYSVGIGQISSEVPQNLSASRPQDRQFILSSKKLLLSDSGFYLCAWTPRQGARGNTIYFGEGSWLTVV.

The chain couples TRBV5-1 to TRBJ2-5, with no clear D. Per germline, CDR1 SGHRS and CDR2 YFSETQ. The length of the CDR3 is 15 residues. Trimming removed 0 bases at V and 1 base at J, with 10 bases between. CDR3 DNA: TGCGCCAGCAGCTTGGTACCAGTTACCCAAGAGACCCAGTACTTC. Translated, it gives CASSLVPVTQETQYF. The full variable domain, its missing parts supplied by reference TRBV5-1 and TRBJ2-5, is KAGVTQTPRYLIKTRGQQVTLSCSPISGHRSVSWYQQTPGQGLQFLFEYFSETQRNKGNFPGRFSGRQFSNSRSEMNVSTLELGDSALYLCASSLVPVTQETQYFGPGTRLLVL.

The chain recombines TRBV7-9 with TRBJ2-7; D may be TRBD2 (6 bases). This CDR3 region has 14 residues. V was clipped by 1 base and J by 5 bases, with 12 bases between them. Germline V gene lookup returns CDR1 SEHNR and CDR2 FQNEAQ (reference sequence). DNA of the CDR3: TGTGCCAGCAGCTTAGGGCAGGGAGGCGACGAGCAGTACTTC. Protein sequence: CASSLGQGGDEQYF.

Worth noting for this clone: Other DNA sequences in this sample translate to the same CDR3. This chain links TRBV5-4 with TRBJ1-1, with D possibly TRBD1 on 5 matching bases. Germline V CDR1 and CDR2: SGHNT, YYREEE (reference sequence). The CDR3 covers 13 residues. V was clipped by 6 bases and J by 3 bases, with 12 bases between them. The CDR3 protein is CASKLQGDTEAFF. The CDR3 DNA reads as TGTGCCAGCAAACTTCAGGGTGACACTGAAGCTTTCTTT.

This rearrangement joins TRBV4-1 to TRBJ1-1; D is possibly TRBD1 (5 bases). V lost 5 bases, J lost 1 base, and 11 bases lay in between. There are 14 residues in the CDR3. Germline CDR1 reads MGHRA; CDR2 reads YSYEKL. DNA for the CDR3: TGCGCCAGCAGCTCGACAGTATCGAACACTGAAGCTTTCTTT. Residues: CASSSTVSNTEAFF.

V usage is TRBV19 and J usage is TRBJ1-2, with 12 bases identical to TRBD1. Germline V gives CDR1 LNHDA, CDR2 SQIVND (reference sequence). V lost 4 bases and J lost 0; bases outside the gene matches: 3. CDR3 length equals 16 residues. The CDR3 here is CASSTGTGGSNYGYTF. The DNA for the CDR3 is TGTGCCAGTAGTACCGGGACAGGGGGCTCTAACTATGGCTACACCTTC. The full variable domain, in which reference TRBV19 and TRBJ1-2 provide the parts outside the CDR3, is DGGITQSPKYLFRKEGQNVTLSCEQNLNHDAMYWYRQDPGQGLRLIYYSQIVNDFQKGDIAEGYSVSREKKESFPLTVTSAQKNPTAFYLCASSTGTGGSNYGYTFGSGTRLTVV.

The chain carries TRBV25-1 and TRBJ2-7; D uncertain. The CDR3 runs to 12 residues. Trimming removed 3 bases at V and 2 bases at J, with 5 bases between. Germline values: CDR1 MGHDK, CDR2 SYGVNS. The CDR3 is CASSDNTYEQYF. CDR3 bases: TGTGCCAGCAGTGACAACACCTACGAGCAGTACTTC.

The chain carries TRBV30 and TRBJ1-5; 7 nucleotides line up with TRBD1. The ends lost 5 bases at V and 2 bases at J; junction bases unmatched: 3. The CDR3 covers 13 residues. Germline assignment: CDR1 GTSNPN and CDR2 SVGIG (reference sequence). CDR3 bases: TGTGCCTGGGACAGGGCTGGCAATCAGCCCCAGCATTTT. It is translated as CAWDRAGNQPQHF.

This rearrangement joins TRBV28 to TRBJ1-2; tentative D call: TRBD1 (6 bases). CDR1 and CDR2 (germline): MDHEN, SYDVKM. Deletions cut 2 bases from V and 4 bases from J, with 14 bases between. The CDR3 runs to 15 residues. The CDR3 protein is CASSLEGGPIYGYTF. As DNA, the CDR3 is TGTGCCAGCAGTTTAGAGGGGGGGCCGATCTATGGCTACACCTTC.

This chain joins TRBV27 and TRBJ1-1, with 9 bases lining up with TRBD1. Germline V CDR1 and CDR2: MNHEY, SMNVEV (reference sequence). The CDR3 contains 16 residues. Trimming took 8 bases from V and 5 from J; bases not matched to a gene: 15. CDR3 region: CASGSYTGGSKTEAFF. The CDR3 DNA follows: TGTGCCAGCGGATCCTATACAGGGGGCAGTAAGACTGAAGCTTTCTTT.

The chain carries TRBV6-1 and TRBJ1-5; no reliable D call. Trimming cost V 0 bases and J 8 bases, with 2 bases left between them. The germline CDR1 and CDR2 sequences are MNHNS and SASEGT. There are 11 residues in the CDR3. The CDR3 nucleotides read TGTGCCAGCAGTGAAGCCGAGCCCCAGCATTTT. Residues: CASSEAEPQHF.

The chain uses TRBV15 and TRBJ2-2, with 9 nucleotides matching TRBD2. Per germline, CDR1 LNHNV and CDR2 YYDKDF (reference sequence). The CDR3 runs to 19 residues. The V gene end was trimmed by 5 bases and the J gene end by 6 bases; junction bases not matched to a gene: 19. The CDR3: CATSLQRLAVRLVSGELFF. The CDR3 coding sequence is TGTGCCACCAGCCTCCAGCGACTAGCGGTACGGTTGGTTTCCGGGGAGCTGTTTTTT.

The chain couples TRBV10-3 to TRBJ1-1; D unresolved. Germline CDR1 is ENHRY and CDR2 is SYGVKD. The CDR3 totals 12 residues. Trimming took 10 bases from V and 0 from J, leaving 9 bases between them. The CDR3 sequence: CASREVNTEAFF. The CDR3 DNA follows: TGTGCCAGTAGGGAGGTGAACACTGAAGCTTTCTTT.

The chain employs TRBV14 and TRBJ2-1; no reliable D call. V lost 6 bases and J 6 bases, leaving 12 bases between the germline ends. The CDR3 consists of 13 residues. Germline V gene data show CDR1 as SGHDN and CDR2 as FVKESK. Here the CDR3 reads CASSPSFVNEQFF. Here the CDR3 DNA reads TGTGCCAGCAGTCCTTCCTTCGTCAATGAGCAGTTCTTC.

The J gene is TRBJ1-6, the V gene TRBV5-1; 11 bases agree with TRBD1. This CDR3 comprises 15 residues. The V and J ends lost 4 bases and 6 bases, in that order; junction bases with no gene match: 3. From germline, CDR1 is SGHRS and CDR2 YFSETQ. CDR3 bases: TGCGCCAGCAGCCCCGGGACAGGGGGTAATTCACCCCTCCACTTT. As protein: CASSPGTGGNSPLHF. Variable domain in full (rest from reference TRBV5-1 and TRBJ1-6): KAGVTQTPRYLIKTRGQQVTLSCSPISGHRSVSWYQQTPGQGLQFLFEYFSETQRNKGNFPGRFSGRQFSNSRSEMNVSTLELGDSALYLCASSPGTGGNSPLHFGNGTRLTVT.

The chain recombines TRBV19 with TRBJ1-2; 7 nucleotides line up with TRBD1. V was clipped by 7 bases and J by 4 bases; unmatched bases: 9. Germline V CDR1 and CDR2: LNHDA, SQIVND (reference sequence). The CDR3 extends over 14 amino acids. The DNA for the CDR3 is TGTGCCAGTACCAATCGGGGGACAGCCTATGGCTACACCTTC. This codes for CASTNRGTAYGYTF. The complete variable domain, with remaining parts taken from reference TRBV19 and TRBJ1-2, reads DGGITQSPKYLFRKEGQNVTLSCEQNLNHDAMYWYRQDPGQGLRLIYYSQIVNDFQKGDIAEGYSVSREKKESFPLTVTSAQKNPTAFYLCASTNRGTAYGYTFGSGTRLTVV.

V and J are TRBV30 and TRBJ1-1; 7 positions match TRBD1. The CDR3 length is 14 residues. Trimming at V came to 4 bases and at J to 6 bases, leaving 11 bases not matched to a gene. The germline CDR1 and CDR2 sequences are GTSNPN and SVGIG (reference sequence). For the CDR3, the DNA is TGTGCCTGGAACAAGGACAGGCCAGGGGCTGAAGCTTTCTTT. Residues: CAWNKDRPGAEAFF.

This chain links TRBV5-1 with TRBJ1-3, with a possible D match to TRBD1 (6 bases). Germline CDR1 and CDR2: SGHRS and YFSETQ. The CDR3 totals 17 residues. V shed 0 bases and J shed 0 bases, with 13 bases lying between them. CDR3 coding DNA: TGCGCCAGCAGCTTGGAGGGACACCGAAGCTCTGGAAACACCATATATTTT. It encodes CASSLEGHRSSGNTIYF.

The chain combines TRBV6-5 with TRBJ2-1; D remains ambiguous. With 6 bases removed from V and 6 bases from J, the gap between germline ends came to 15 bases. Germline V gives CDR1 MNHEY, CDR2 SVGAGI. CDR3 length equals 14 residues. For the CDR3, the DNA is TGTGCCAGCAGCCGACACTTTAGTAGCAATGAGCAGTTCTTC. This codes for CASSRHFSSNEQFF.

DNA of the CDR3: TGTGCCAGCTCACCAAGGACTAGTTCCTACAATGAGCAGTTCTTC. Protein product: CASSPRTSSYNEQFF. The genes are TRBV18 and TRBJ2-1; 7 bases fit TRBD2. With V trimmed by 2 bases and J by 1 base, 2 bases remained unmatched. The germline gives CDR1 KGHSH, CDR2 LQKENI. The CDR3 is 15 residues long. The complete variable domain, with remaining parts taken from reference TRBV18 and TRBJ2-1, reads NAGVMQNPRHLVRRRGQEARLRCSPMKGHSHVYWYRQLPEEGLKFMVYLQKENIIDESGMPKERFSAEFPKEGPSILRIQQVVRGDSAAYFCASSPRTSSYNEQFFGPGTRLTVL.

This rearrangement joins TRBV7-2 to TRBJ1-6; no firm D call. The V gene lost 3 bases and the J gene lost 5 bases, with 11 bases spanning the gap. The CDR3 is 15 amino acids. Germline-derived CDR1 and CDR2 are SGHTA and FQGNSA. CDR3 bases: TGTGCCAGCAGCTTCTGGCCCCAGAATAATTCACCCCTCCACTTT. Amino acid sequence: CASSFWPQNNSPLHF.

V gene TRBV5-1 combines with J gene TRBJ2-7; 8 bases align to TRBD1. The J segment lost 2 bases and the V segment lost 4 bases, leaving 5 bases of the junction unmatched. This CDR3 has 14 residues. Germline-derived CDR1 and CDR2 are SGHRS and YFSETQ. The CDR3 nucleotides are TGCGCCAGCAGCCCGGGACAGGCAACCTACGAGCAGTACTTC. Translating gives CASSPGQATYEQYF.

The rearrangement joins TRBV30 to TRBJ1-3; 7 bases are shared with TRBD1. The CDR3 sequence is 13 residues long. The junction had 2 bases not matched to a gene; V was cut back by 6 bases and J by 0 bases. Germline V gene data show CDR1 as GTSNPN and CDR2 as SVGIG (reference sequence). CDR3 sequence reads: CACDRDSGNTIYF. The CDR3 nucleotides read TGTGCCTGCGACAGGGACTCTGGAAACACCATATATTTT.

The chain joins TRBV5-4 to TRBJ2-1; 7 bases align to TRBD2. From germline, CDR1 is SGHNT and CDR2 YYREEE (reference sequence). The length of the CDR3 is 15 residues. V was clipped by 2 bases and J by 2 bases; unmatched bases: 4. The CDR3 spells CASSFLAAPYNEQFF. The CDR3 nucleotides are TGTGCCAGCAGCTTTCTAGCGGCCCCCTACAATGAGCAGTTCTTC.

The rearrangement uses TRBV5-1 and TRBJ2-5; TRBD1 might be the D (6 bases). Trimming removed 4 bases at V and 1 base at J, with 11 bases between. Germline CDR1 reads SGHRS; CDR2 reads YFSETQ. The CDR3 contains 14 residues. The CDR3 DNA sequence: TGCGCCAGCAGCGGGGGACAACCCCAAGAGACCCAGTACTTC. Its translation is CASSGGQPQETQYF.